The 26 T cell receptor beta chains below come from one sample, sequenced in a study of blood T cell repertoires in COVID-19. Profiling relied on immunoSEQ multiplex PCR, and the TCRdb table lists in-frame clones only, not all of them. The sample lists about 400,000 clones, roughly 90% occurring once. Sequenced material: PBMCs or T cells enriched from blood (not recorded which). The receptors stem from a woman in her twenties or thirties who had recovered from COVID-19.

The rearrangement uses TRBV9 and TRBJ1-2; D ambiguous. Germline CDR1 reads SGDLS; CDR2 reads YYNGEE. The CDR3 spans 15 residues. Trimming took off 0 bases at V and 4 bases at J, with 13 bases between the two ends. CDR3 in amino acids: CASSVEEGLVYGYTF. CDR3 nucleotides: TGTGCCAGCAGCGTAGAAGAGGGATTGGTCTATGGCTACACCTTC.

This rearrangement joins TRBV7-6 to TRBJ2-7; 9 positions agree with TRBD1. The germline CDR1 and CDR2 sequences are SGHVS and FNYEAQ. The CDR3 has 16 residues. Trimming removed 5 bases from V and 2 bases from J; junction bases left unmatched: 10. CDR3 sequence: CASSALPGQGPYEQYF. The CDR3 DNA reads TGTGCCAGCAGCGCTCTACCGGGACAGGGCCCCTACGAGCAGTACTTC.

This clone was detected once. J is TRBJ1-3 and V is TRBV6-5; tentatively, D is TRBD1 (6 bases). V was shortened by 8 bases and J by 0 bases, with 8 bases between the two germline ends. There are 13 residues in the CDR3. Per the germline V gene, CDR1 is MNHEY and CDR2 is SVGAGI. The CDR3: CASRTASGNTIYF. CDR3 sequence (DNA): TGTGCCAGCCGGACAGCCTCTGGAAACACCATATATTTT.

The rearrangement joins TRBV4-1 to TRBJ2-5, with 13 nucleotides matching TRBD2. This CDR3 contains 16 residues. Losses at the gene ends were 0 bases for V and 3 bases for J; bases not matched to a gene: 1. CDR1 and CDR2 from the germline V gene are MGHRA and YSYEKL. CDR3 coding DNA: TGCGCCAGCAGCCAAGAAACTAGCGGGGGGGAAGAGACCCAGTACTTC. Its translation: CASSQETSGGEETQYF.

The chain employs TRBV29-1 and TRBJ2-1; D might be TRBD1 (5 bases). This CDR3 region has 16 residues. V lost 0 bases and J 4 bases, leaving 16 bases between the germline ends. Germline V gene data show CDR1 as SQVTM and CDR2 as ANQGSEA. In nucleotides, the CDR3 is TGCAGCGTTGAAGATTTGGTGTCAGGGTGGTACAATGAGCAGTTCTTC. Its translation is CSVEDLVSGWYNEQFF.

This rearrangement joins TRBV6-1 to TRBJ1-5, with D unresolved. CDR1 MNHNS and CDR2 SASEGT come from the germline V gene. The CDR3 is made up of 14 amino acids. The V end lost 3 bases, the J end lost 7 bases, and 13 bases lay between the germline ends. CDR3: CASSDSGVAQPQHF. The CDR3 coding sequence is TGTGCCAGCAGTGATTCAGGCGTAGCGCAGCCCCAGCATTTT.

This chain joins TRBV2 and TRBJ2-1, with 11 positions matching TRBD2. Trimming cost V 6 bases and J 2 bases; bases outside gene matches: 3. Germline values: CDR1 SNHLY, CDR2 FYNNEI. This CDR3 comprises 15 residues. The CDR3 sequence is CASSLSGGAYNEQFF. The CDR3 nucleotides read TGTGCCAGCAGCCTTAGCGGGGGGGCCTACAATGAGCAGTTCTTC.

The chain recombines TRBV7-2 with TRBJ1-6; 7 bases are shared with TRBD1. The CDR3 is 15 amino acids. Per the germline V gene, CDR1 is SGHTA and CDR2 is FQGNSA. Trimming cost V 5 bases and J 5 bases; bases outside gene matches: 6. The CDR3 DNA reads TGTGCCAGCAGCATATCCGGGACAGATAATTCACCCCTCCACTTT. As protein: CASSISGTDNSPLHF.

The chain combines TRBV13 with TRBJ2-1, with 7 bases identical to TRBD2. Trimming cost V 5 bases and J 2 bases; bases outside gene matches: 3. Germline lookup yields CDR1 PRHDT and CDR2 FYEKMQ (reference sequence). The CDR3 is made up of 14 amino acids. The CDR3 DNA is TGTGCCAGCAGCACGGGAGGAACCTACAATGAGCAGTTCTTC. This gives the protein CASSTGGTYNEQFF.

The genes are TRBV28 and TRBJ1-5; TRBD1 might be the D (5 bases). The V gene lost 4 bases and the J gene lost 0 bases, with 7 bases spanning the gap. The germline V gene encodes CDR1 MDHEN and CDR2 SYDVKM. The CDR3 runs to 14 residues. CDR3 coding DNA: TGTGCCAGCAGTTCCGACAGTAGCAATCAGCCCCAGCATTTT. This gives the protein CASSSDSSNQPQHF.

The J gene is TRBJ2-1, the V gene TRBV18, with 10 nucleotides matching TRBD2. The CDR3 covers 17 residues. V was pared by 0 bases and J by 0 bases, with 2 bases of the junction left unmatched. Germline lookup yields CDR1 KGHSH and CDR2 LQKENI. CDR3 in DNA: TGTGCCAGCTCACCACCGTCTAGCGGGAGCTCCTACAATGAGCAGTTCTTC. It translates to CASSPPSSGSSYNEQFF.

This chain connects TRBV14 to TRBJ2-1, with TRBD1 matching over 10 bases. Germline lookup yields CDR1 SGHDN and CDR2 FVKESK. CDR3 length equals 15 residues. With V trimmed by 4 bases and J by 4 bases, 4 bases remained unmatched. CDR3 nucleotide sequence: TGTGCCAGCAGCCGTCCGGGACAGGGGTACAATGAGCAGTTCTTC. This encodes CASSRPGQGYNEQFF.

The V call is TRBV5-4, the J call TRBJ2-2, with TRBD2 matching 8 bases. Germline loops: CDR1 SGHNT, CDR2 YYREEE (reference sequence). The V gene end was trimmed by 4 bases and the J gene end by 5 bases; junction bases not matched to a gene: 10. The CDR3 consists of 16 residues. CDR3 sequence (DNA): TGTGCCAGCAGCCCGGGAGGGCTGGGCACGACCGGGGAGCTGTTTTTT. It translates to CASSPGGLGTTGELFF.

This clone appeared a few times. This chain joins TRBV5-1 and TRBJ2-7; D unresolved. Trimming removed 1 base from V and 0 bases from J, with 11 bases in between. Per the germline V gene, CDR1 is SGHRS and CDR2 is YFSETQ. CDR3 length equals 15 residues. The CDR3 protein is CASSLRSGGSYEQYF. The CDR3 DNA reads TGCGCCAGCAGCTTGAGGTCTGGCGGCTCCTACGAGCAGTACTTC. Looking up the rest from reference TRBV5-1 and TRBJ2-7 gives the full variable domain: KAGVTQTPRYLIKTRGQQVTLSCSPISGHRSVSWYQQTPGQGLQFLFEYFSETQRNKGNFPGRFSGRQFSNSRSEMNVSTLELGDSALYLCASSLRSGGSYEQYFGPGTRLTVT.

CDR3 nucleotide sequence: TGTGCCAGCAGCCGACCGACTAGCGGGAGGGCTAATGAGCAGTTCTTC. Translating gives CASSRPTSGRANEQFF. The rearrangement uses TRBV11-1 and TRBJ2-1; 14 positions agree with TRBD2. The CDR3 is 16 residues long. Germline CDR1 and CDR2: SGHAT and FQDESV (reference sequence). With 5 bases clipped from V and 7 bases from J, the junction kept 7 bases outside the gene matches.

The J gene is TRBJ1-2, the V gene TRBV6-5; D ambiguous. The V and J ends lost 6 bases and 8 bases respectively, with 13 bases between them. The CDR3 is made up of 12 amino acids. Germline values: CDR1 MNHEY, CDR2 SVGAGI. The CDR3 DNA follows: TGTGCCAGCAGCGTAGACACCCTGGGCTACACCTTC. Amino acid sequence: CASSVDTLGYTF.

Comments on this clone: Other DNA sequences in this sample translate to the same CDR3. The gene calls are TRBV5-1 and TRBJ2-1; tentatively, D is TRBD1 (6 bases). Germline V gives CDR1 SGHRS, CDR2 YFSETQ. The V and J ends lost 0 bases and 2 bases respectively, with 6 bases between them. The CDR3 extends over 14 amino acids. CDR3 protein: CASSLGGPYNEQFF. The CDR3 DNA reads as TGCGCCAGCAGCTTGGGGGGGCCCTACAATGAGCAGTTCTTC. The variable domain in full, with the rest retrieved from reference TRBV5-1 and TRBJ2-1, is KAGVTQTPRYLIKTRGQQVTLSCSPISGHRSVSWYQQTPGQGLQFLFEYFSETQRNKGNFPGRFSGRQFSNSRSEMNVSTLELGDSALYLCASSLGGPYNEQFFGPGTRLTVL.

This chain uses TRBV2 with TRBJ1-5; 10 positions match TRBD1. The CDR3 covers 14 residues. With 7 bases clipped from V and 7 bases from J, the junction kept 7 bases outside the gene matches. The V gene's germline CDR1 is SNHLY and CDR2 FYNNEI. The CDR3 DNA is TGTGCCAGCACCCGGGACAGGGGAAGCCAGCCCCAGCATTTT. It encodes CASTRDRGSQPQHF.

The V gene is TRBV19, the J gene TRBJ1-5, with 8 bases fitting TRBD1. Germline values: CDR1 LNHDA, CDR2 SQIVND (reference sequence). With 6 bases clipped from V and 6 bases from J, the junction kept 7 bases outside the gene matches. The CDR3 has 14 amino acids. CDR3 nucleotides: TGTGCCAGTAGCCCCGGACAGGGTCCTCAGCCCCAGCATTTT. This codes for CASSPGQGPQPQHF.

The rearrangement links TRBV4-1 to TRBJ2-1, with D maybe TRBD1 (6 bases). Germline CDR1 reads MGHRA; CDR2 reads YSYEKL. V lost 4 bases, J lost 2 bases, and 18 bases lay in between. The CDR3 consists of 17 residues. The CDR3 protein is CASSPPGAIATYNEQFF. The CDR3, as DNA: TGCGCCAGCAGCCCGCCAGGGGCCATAGCGACCTACAATGAGCAGTTCTTC.

This chain connects TRBV5-1 to TRBJ2-7; TRBD2 agrees at 7 bases. Germline CDR1 and CDR2: SGHRS and YFSETQ. V trimming: 0 bases; J trimming: 1 base; junction bases outside the gene matches: 7. The length of the CDR3 is 16 residues. CDR3 in amino acids: CASSLESSGGSYEQYF. In DNA, the CDR3 is TGCGCCAGCAGCTTGGAGTCTTCGGGAGGTTCCTACGAGCAGTACTTC.

The chain carries TRBV15 and TRBJ2-1, with 9 bases aligning to TRBD2. The CDR3 has 13 amino acids. Germline CDR1 and CDR2: LNHNV and YYDKDF (reference sequence). The trim removed 4 bases at V and 10 bases at J, leaving 5 bases unmatched. The CDR3 DNA follows: TGTGCCACCAGCACGGGACTAGCTCTCGAGCAGTTCTTC. This sequence encodes CATSTGLALEQFF.

Note on this clone: The junction departs from germline at one end; a sequencing error may be responsible. J is TRBJ2-7 and V is TRBV11-3, with 9 bases matching TRBD1. CDR1 and CDR2 from the germline V gene are SGHNT and YENEEA. This CDR3 is built from 15 residues. The CDR3 DNA reads TGTGCCAGCAGCATAGATGGACAGGGGACCTACGAGCAGTACTTC. It translates to CASSIDGQGTYEQYF.

In this sample, this clone turned up a few times. The chain recombines TRBV19 with TRBJ2-2, with 8 bases fitting TRBD1. Germline V gives CDR1 LNHDA, CDR2 SQIVND (reference sequence). With 7 bases clipped from V and 3 bases from J, the junction kept 4 bases outside the gene matches. The CDR3 loop spans 14 amino acids. In DNA, the CDR3 is TGTGCCAGTAATGGCAGGGGGCACACCGGGGAGCTGTTTTTT. It translates to CASNGRGHTGELFF.

The chain is built from TRBV19 and TRBJ2-2; 11 bases are a match to TRBD2. The CDR3 runs 14 residues. Germline lookup yields CDR1 LNHDA and CDR2 SQIVND (reference sequence). Unmatched junction bases numbered 2, after V lost 3 bases and J lost 8 bases. CDR3 sequence reads: CASSILAGGGELFF. CDR3 in DNA: TGTGCCAGTAGTATCCTAGCGGGAGGAGGGGAGCTGTTTTTT.

The chain joins TRBV19 to TRBJ2-1, with D possibly being TRBD2 (6 bases). The CDR3 is 13 residues long. The V and J ends lost 6 bases and 5 bases respectively, with 11 bases between them. Germline V CDR1 and CDR2: LNHDA, SQIVND (reference sequence). The CDR3, as DNA: TGTGCCAGTAGGGACGGGAGACACAATGAGCAGTTCTTC. Translation: CASRDGRHNEQFF.